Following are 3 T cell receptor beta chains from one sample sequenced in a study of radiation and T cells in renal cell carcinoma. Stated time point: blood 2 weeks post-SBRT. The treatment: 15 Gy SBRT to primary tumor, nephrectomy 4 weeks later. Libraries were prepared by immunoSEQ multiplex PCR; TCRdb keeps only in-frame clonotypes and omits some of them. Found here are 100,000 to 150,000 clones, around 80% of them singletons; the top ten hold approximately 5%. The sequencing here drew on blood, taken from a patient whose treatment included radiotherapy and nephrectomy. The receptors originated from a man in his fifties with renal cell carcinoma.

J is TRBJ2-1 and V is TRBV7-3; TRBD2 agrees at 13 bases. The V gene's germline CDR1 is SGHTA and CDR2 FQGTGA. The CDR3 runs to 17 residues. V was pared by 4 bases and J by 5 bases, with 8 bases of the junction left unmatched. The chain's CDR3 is CASSSTRTSGSNNEQFF. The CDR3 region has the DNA TGTGCCAGCAGCTCCACGAGGACTAGCGGGAGTAACAATGAGCAGTTCTTC.

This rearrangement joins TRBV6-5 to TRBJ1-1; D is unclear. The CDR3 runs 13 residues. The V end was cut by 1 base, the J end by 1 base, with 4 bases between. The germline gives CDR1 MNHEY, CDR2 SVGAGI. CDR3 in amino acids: CASSYWQNTEAFF. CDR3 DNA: TGTGCCAGCAGTTACTGGCAGAACACTGAAGCTTTCTTT.

CDR3 region: CASSVGQGSNSPLHF. The CDR3 DNA follows: TGTGCCAGCAGCGTGGGACAGGGGAGTAATTCACCCCTCCACTTT. The rearrangement joins TRBV5-6 to TRBJ1-6; 10 nucleotides match TRBD1. CDR3 length: 15 residues. Germline CDR1 and CDR2: SGHDT and YYEEEE. Trimming cost V 4 bases and J 6 bases; bases outside gene matches: 4.